This entry lists 30 T cell receptor beta chains sequenced from one sample in a study of vaccination and CD4 T cells after COVID-19. Oncomine TCR Beta short-read sequencing was applied to DNA from cultured CD4+ T cells. MiXCR was run by TCRdb on the PCR reads, yielding one entry per CDR3 protein. The table shows about 2,900 distinct CDR3 sequences, with 25% to 30% occurring only once. Indicated treatment: 10-day PBMC culture with coronavirus spike peptide pools or control peptides (ViraFEST assay). Samples of CD4+ T cells were obtained from the unexposed donor before the COVID-19 pandemic (2011-2018). Antigens of these TCRs are unknown. Input material: CD4+ T cells from blood, cultured in vitro. These receptors were taken from a human donor in good health.

This clonotype occurred a few times. The chain couples TRBV19 to TRBJ1-2, with D tentatively TRBD1 (6 bases). CDR3 length: 14 amino acids. Germline CDR1 reads LNHDA; CDR2 reads SQIVND (reference sequence). V was trimmed by 3 bases and J by 5 bases, leaving 13 bases between them. In DNA, the CDR3 is TGTGCCAGTAGTATTGGGGGCCCCGAGTATGGCTACACCTTC. Protein product: CASSIGGPEYGYTF.

V is TRBV28 and J is TRBJ2-2; no reliable D call. The ends were cut back, 5 bases at V and 4 bases at J, with 5 bases in the middle. The CDR3 runs to 12 residues. Germline loops: CDR1 MDHEN, CDR2 SYDVKM. CDR3 DNA sequence: TGTGCCAGCAGTGGTGCCACCGGGGAGCTGTTTTTT. This translates into CASSGATGELFF.

This chain connects TRBV6-5 to TRBJ1-2, with D uncertain. V was pared by 4 bases and J by 0 bases, with 9 bases between. The germline V gene encodes CDR1 MNHEY and CDR2 SVGAGI. The CDR3 contains 14 residues. CDR3 amino acids: CASSSRGTNYGYTF. CDR3 DNA: TGTGCCAGCAGTTCCCGAGGTACTAACTATGGCTACACCTTC.

This clonotype was observed a few times. The chain carries TRBV19 and TRBJ1-1; D not resolved. The length of the CDR3 is 10 residues. Trimming took 7 bases from V and 5 from J, leaving 5 bases between them. Germline CDR1 LNHDA, CDR2 SQIVND (reference sequence). The CDR3 reads CASIGTEAFF. The CDR3 DNA sequence: TGTGCCAGTATTGGGACTGAAGCTTTCTTT.

The V gene is TRBV29-1, the J gene TRBJ2-3; unclear D gene. The CDR3 totals 10 residues. V was shortened by 3 bases and J by 2 bases, with 0 bases between the two germline ends. Germline V gene data show CDR1 as SQVTM and CDR2 as ANQGSEA. CDR3 region: CSVDTDTQYF. The CDR3 DNA sequence: TGCAGCGTTGACACAGATACGCAGTATTTT.

V and J are TRBV7-9 and TRBJ2-7; TRBD2 matches 7 bases. Trimming at V came to 4 bases and at J to 0 bases, leaving 9 bases not matched to a gene. The CDR3 spans 16 residues. CDR1 is SEHNR, CDR2 FQNEAQ, per germline (reference sequence). CDR3 amino acids: CASSSWTSGGSYEQYF. CDR3 nucleotide sequence: TGTGCCAGCAGCTCCTGGACTAGTGGGGGCTCCTACGAGCAGTACTTC.

The CDR3 sequence is CASSSLPRGPIHQETQYF. In DNA, the CDR3 is TGTGCCAGCAGTTCACTCCCGCGGGGGCCGATACACCAAGAGACCCAGTACTTC. This chain links TRBV28 with TRBJ2-5, with D tentatively TRBD2 (7 bases). The germline CDR1 and CDR2 sequences are MDHEN and SYDVKM. Trimming pared 4 bases from V and 0 bases from J, leaving 21 bases between. The CDR3 covers 18 residues.

The table lists this clonotype with a count of one. This chain uses TRBV7-8 with TRBJ1-2, with 8 bases matching TRBD1. With 1 base clipped from V and 8 bases from J, the junction kept 6 bases outside the gene matches. From germline, CDR1 is SGHVS and CDR2 FQNEAQ. The CDR3 runs to 14 residues. The CDR3 sequence: CASSLDGQGAGYTF. The DNA for the CDR3 is TGTGCCAGCAGCTTAGACGGTCAGGGGGCGGGCTACACCTTC.

The V gene is TRBV18, the J gene TRBJ1-6; D gene uncertain. The CDR3 is made up of 15 amino acids. Germline V gives CDR1 KGHSH, CDR2 LQKENI. V was pared by 2 bases and J by 8 bases, with 13 bases between. This CDR3 reads CASSPSAQMDSPLHF. The CDR3 bases are TGTGCCAGCTCACCATCGGCGCAGATGGATTCACCCCTCCACTTT.

This clonotype was found a few times. This sequence joins TRBV7-2 and TRBJ2-5, with TRBD1 identical over 11 bases. V was pared by 3 bases and J by 4 bases, with 1 base of the junction left unmatched. The CDR3 consists of 14 residues. Germline V gene lookup returns CDR1 SGHTA and CDR2 FQGNSA. The CDR3 DNA follows: TGTGCCAGCAGCTTGGACAGGGGGCGAGAGACCCAGTACTTC. Translation: CASSLDRGRETQYF.

The rearrangement joins TRBV6-1 to TRBJ2-2, with D maybe TRBD1 (7 bases). The CDR3 totals 14 residues. Germline CDR1 reads MNHNS; CDR2 reads SASEGT. The V end was cut by 6 bases, the J end by 9 bases, with 17 bases between. This chain's CDR3 is CASSNGGGGWELFF. Here the CDR3 DNA reads TGTGCCAGCAGCAACGGTGGAGGGGGCTGGGAGCTGTTTTTT.

This clonotype ranks as medium-sized (0.01 to 0.1%). This chain joins TRBV20-1 and TRBJ1-6; 10 bases are a match to TRBD1. J gave up 8 bases and V 5 bases, and 6 bases lay outside the gene matches. This CDR3 is built from 14 residues. Germline CDR1 reads DFQATT; CDR2 reads SNEGSKA (reference sequence). The CDR3 reads CSAPDRGRDSPLHF. The CDR3 nucleotides read TGCAGTGCTCCAGACAGGGGGCGGGATTCACCCCTCCACTTT.

The chain has TRBV6-1 and TRBJ2-7; D possibly corresponds to TRBD2 (5 bases). Germline CDR1 is MNHNS and CDR2 is SASEGT. The CDR3 consists of 11 residues. Trimming stripped 6 bases from V and 3 bases from J, with 6 bases between. The CDR3 here is CASSRDYEQYF. The CDR3 region has the DNA TGTGCCAGCAGCCGGGACTACGAGCAGTACTTC.

The genes are TRBV10-3 and TRBJ2-7, with 7 positions matching TRBD1. The CDR3 is made up of 15 amino acids. J was trimmed by 1 base and V by 4 bases; bases with no gene match: 7. Per the germline V gene, CDR1 is ENHRY and CDR2 is SYGVKD. In nucleotides, the CDR3 is TGTGCCATCAGTGGTAGTGGGACAGTATCCTACGAGCAGTACTTC. The encoded protein is CAISGSGTVSYEQYF.

This clonotype is medium-sized in the sample. The rearrangement links TRBV7-2 to TRBJ1-2; 7 bases fit TRBD1. The CDR3 totals 13 residues. The germline V gene has CDR1 SGHTA and CDR2 FQGNSA. The junction had 1 base not matched to a gene; V was cut back by 3 bases and J by 3 bases. The CDR3 here is CASSLGQHYGYTF. The CDR3 DNA reads TGTGCCAGCAGCTTGGGACAGCACTATGGCTACACCTTC.

This clonotype rates as medium-sized. This chain connects TRBV20-1 to TRBJ1-6; possibly TRBD1 for D (6 bases). This CDR3 contains 13 residues. The ends were cut back, 5 bases at V and 4 bases at J, with 9 bases in the middle. CDR1 is DFQATT and CDR2 is SNEGSKA in the germline V gene (reference sequence). CDR3 protein: CSAQQGYNSPLHF. CDR3 nucleotide sequence: TGCAGTGCTCAACAGGGTTATAATTCACCCCTCCACTTT.

The rearrangement joins TRBV6-5 to TRBJ2-5; TRBD2 matches 11 bases. The V gene end was trimmed by 2 bases and the J gene end by 5 bases; junction bases not matched to a gene: 19. This CDR3 has 20 amino acids. Germline-derived CDR1 and CDR2 are MNHEY and SVGAGI. Here the CDR3 reads CASSYRPYSTSGGTQETQYF. CDR3 nucleotide sequence: TGTGCCAGCAGTTACCGACCGTATTCAACTAGCGGGGGCACGCAGGAGACCCAGTACTTC.

A few counts support this clonotype. This chain uses TRBV5-1 with TRBJ2-7, with D unresolved. Trimming left V 5 bases short and J 0 bases short, with 12 bases between. Per germline, CDR1 SGHRS and CDR2 YFSETQ. The CDR3 loop spans 14 amino acids. Here the CDR3 reads CASRPNLGSYEQYF. The CDR3 DNA follows: TGCGCCAGCAGACCAAACTTAGGCTCCTACGAGCAGTACTTC. The full variable domain, with the rest looked up from reference TRBV5-1 and TRBJ2-7, is KAGVTQTPRYLIKTRGQQVTLSCSPISGHRSVSWYQQTPGQGLQFLFEYFSETQRNKGNFPGRFSGRQFSNSRSEMNVSTLELGDSALYLCASRPNLGSYEQYFGPGTRLTVT.

V usage is TRBV28 and J usage is TRBJ2-4; D is uncertain. CDR1 and CDR2 (germline): MDHEN, SYDVKM. This CDR3 is 12 amino acids long. The V and J ends lost 2 bases and 8 bases respectively, with 7 bases between them. This CDR3 reads CASSLRAHIQYF. For the CDR3, the DNA is TGTGCCAGCAGTTTAAGGGCCCACATTCAGTACTTC.

By sample share, this clonotype is medium-sized. The J gene is TRBJ1-5, the V gene TRBV20-1, with a tentative D call TRBD1 (5 bases). The germline CDR1 and CDR2 sequences are DFQATT and SNEGSKA (reference sequence). The CDR3 is 14 residues long. V was shortened by 6 bases and J by 7 bases, with 19 bases between the two germline ends. The CDR3: CSATPSGRGQPQHF. In DNA form, the CDR3 reads TGCAGTGCCACGCCCTCCGGGAGGGGACAGCCCCAGCATTTT.

The table lists this clonotype with a few counts. The chain joins TRBV28 to TRBJ1-6; D gene unclear. The germline V gene encodes CDR1 MDHEN and CDR2 SYDVKM. The CDR3 extends over 13 amino acids. Trimming stripped 7 bases from V and 6 bases from J, with 10 bases between. CDR3 sequence reads: CASNNRSNSPLHF. The CDR3, as DNA: TGTGCCAGCAACAATCGGAGTAATTCACCCCTCCACTTT.

The CDR3 sequence is CASSGRDQSGYEQYF. The CDR3 region has the DNA TGCGCCAGCAGCGGCCGGGACCAGAGCGGTTACGAGCAGTACTTC. The chain carries TRBV5-1 and TRBJ2-7; D is tentatively TRBD1 or TRBD2 (5 bases each). Germline CDR1 is SGHRS and CDR2 is YFSETQ. V dropped 4 bases and J dropped 4 bases, with 18 bases sitting between them. This CDR3 comprises 15 residues.

This clonotype was observed a handful of times. The chain is built from TRBV20-1 and TRBJ1-3; 11 bases are a match to TRBD1. The V and J ends lost 6 bases and 4 bases, in that order; junction bases with no gene match: 11. This CDR3 is 16 amino acids long. Germline CDR1 reads DFQATT; CDR2 reads SNEGSKA (reference sequence). The CDR3 nucleotides read TGCAGTGCCACGAGGACAGGGGGCGCGGGAGGAAACACCATATATTTT. Its translation is CSATRTGGAGGNTIYF.

Here the CDR3 DNA reads TGCAGTGCTAGATCAAGGACAACCTATGGCTACACCTTC. It is translated as CSARSRTTYGYTF. V gene TRBV20-1 combines with J gene TRBJ1-2; perhaps TRBD1 as D (5 bases). The CDR3 sequence is 13 residues long. Germline CDR1 and CDR2: DFQATT and SNEGSKA (reference sequence). V shed 2 bases and J shed 4 bases, with 11 bases lying between them.

V usage is TRBV15 and J usage is TRBJ2-1, with TRBD1 matching over 9 bases. This CDR3 comprises 14 residues. In germline, CDR1 is LNHNV, CDR2 YYDKDF (reference sequence). J gave up 14 bases and V 4 bases, and 12 bases lay outside the gene matches. CDR3 sequence reads: CATSITSDRGAKFF. In DNA, the CDR3 is TGTGCCACCAGCATCACCTCGGACAGGGGTGCGAAGTTCTTC.

This chain connects TRBV20-1 to TRBJ1-4, with unresolved D. The CDR3 has 13 amino acids. Trimming cost V 6 bases and J 8 bases, with 16 bases left between them. Germline V CDR1 and CDR2: DFQATT, SNEGSKA (reference sequence). In nucleotides, the CDR3 is TGCAGTGCGCCCCGGTACCCGGCCGAAAAACTGTTTTTT. Encoded protein: CSAPRYPAEKLFF.

A word on this clonotype: The junction departs from germline at one end; a sequencing error may be responsible. This chain joins TRBV4-1 and TRBJ2-5, with D unresolved. The CDR3 is made up of 15 amino acids. The germline V gene has CDR1 MGHRA and CDR2 YSYEKL. CDR3 bases: TGTGCCAGCAGCCAAGTCGAAAACCTCCCGGAGACCCAGTACTTC. It encodes CASSQVENLPETQYF.

This clonotype has more than one count but fewer than ten. The V and J genes are TRBV6-2 or TRBV6-3 and TRBJ2-2; maybe TRBD1 (6 bases). Trimming stripped 10 bases from V and 1 base from J, with 13 bases between. Germline loops: CDR1 MNHEY, CDR2 SVGEGT. This CDR3 comprises 14 residues. CDR3 nucleotides: TGTGCCACCGAGAAGGACAGGAACACCGGGGAGCTGTTTTTT. Its protein is CATEKDRNTGELFF.

This clonotype is deemed medium-sized (0.01 to 0.1%). This chain uses TRBV27 with TRBJ1-5; D is undetermined. Looked up from germline, CDR1 is MNHEY and CDR2 is SMNVEV (reference sequence). The CDR3 has 17 amino acids. The ends were cut back, 0 bases at V and 2 bases at J, with 14 bases in the middle. CDR3 coding DNA: TGTGCCAGCAGTTTATCCCTCCCACGGGGTGGCAATCAGCCCCAGCATTTT. It specifies CASSLSLPRGGNQPQHF.

This clonotype is categorized as hyperexpanded. The gene calls are TRBV6-1 and TRBJ2-7; possibly TRBD1 for D (6 bases). This CDR3 is built from 14 residues. Germline V gene sequence: CDR1 MNHNS, CDR2 SASEGT. Trimming shortened V by 7 bases and J by 2 bases, and 15 bases separated the two germline ends. Here the CDR3 reads CASNSLTGTYEQYF. Here the CDR3 DNA reads TGTGCCAGCAATTCATTAACAGGGACCTACGAGCAGTACTTC.